This paragraph covers one TCR beta chain sequence. The antigen is undetermined. Recent vaccinations or acute infections were absent in the healthy HIV-negative adult donors. The J segment lost 4 bases and the V segment lost 10 bases, leaving 10 bases of the junction unmatched. In germline, CDR1 is LNHDA, CDR2 SQIVND (reference sequence). The CDR3 sequence is 14 residues long. Data came from immunoSEQ multiplex PCR; TCRdb stores just in-frame clones and leaves some out. This sample has fewer than 1.4 million clones, with 75% to 85% found just once. This sample is part of a study of shared clonotypes between healthy human individuals. Findings of the study overall: With a handful of donors compared, about 5% of naive CD4 clonotypes were shared.

Sequencing was carried out using memory CD4+ T cells from PBMCs. This sample's subset: CD45RA-negative fraction. This rearrangement joins TRBV19 to TRBJ1-2; 9 positions agree with TRBD1. The sequence derives from a man aged 18 to 30 in good health. Some clones in this sample may be carry-over from other donors' samples. CDR3 region: CATQRTGVPYGYTF. The CDR3 DNA reads TGTGCCACCCAGAGGACAGGGGTTCCCTATGGCTACACCTTC.